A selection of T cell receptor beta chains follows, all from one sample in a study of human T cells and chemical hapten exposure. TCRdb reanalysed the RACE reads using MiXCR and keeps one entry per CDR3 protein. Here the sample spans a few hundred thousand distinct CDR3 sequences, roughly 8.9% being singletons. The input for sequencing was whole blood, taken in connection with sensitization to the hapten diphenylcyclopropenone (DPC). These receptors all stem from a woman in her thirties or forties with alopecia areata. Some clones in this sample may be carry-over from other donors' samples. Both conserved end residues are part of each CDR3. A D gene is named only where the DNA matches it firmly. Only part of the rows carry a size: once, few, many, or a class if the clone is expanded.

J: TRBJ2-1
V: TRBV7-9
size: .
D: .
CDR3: CASSPTEGGVYNEQFF
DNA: TGTGCCAGCAGCCCAACTGAAGGGGGGGTCTACAATGAGCAGTTCTTC

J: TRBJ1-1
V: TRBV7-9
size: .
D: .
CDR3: CASSLGGKNTEAFF
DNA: TGTGCCAGCAGCTTAGGGGGTAAGAACACTGAAGCTTTCTTT

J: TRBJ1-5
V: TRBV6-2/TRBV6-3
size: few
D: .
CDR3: CASRVNLDRYQPQHF
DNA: TGTGCCAGCAGGGTAAATTTGGACCGTTATCAGCCCCAGCATTTT

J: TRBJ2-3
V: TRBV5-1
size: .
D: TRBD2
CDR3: CASSVGTISSTDTQYF
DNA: TGCGCCAGCAGCGTCGGGACTATATCTAGCACAGATACGCAGTATTTT

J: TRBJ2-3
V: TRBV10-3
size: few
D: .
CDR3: CAIRLKPLADTQYF
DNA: TGTGCCATCAGACTCAAGCCCCTGGCAGATACGCAGTATTTT

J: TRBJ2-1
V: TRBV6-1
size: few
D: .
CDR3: CASIAGTQGYNEQFF
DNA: TGTGCCAGCATAGCTGGGACGCAGGGTTACAATGAGCAGTTCTTC

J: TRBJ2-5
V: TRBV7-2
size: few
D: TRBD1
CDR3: CASRQDRGTETQYF
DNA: TGTGCCAGCAGACAAGACAGGGGGACAGAGACCCAGTACTTC

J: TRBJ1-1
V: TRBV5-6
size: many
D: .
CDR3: CASSYGTKLEAFF
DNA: TGTGCCAGCAGCTACGGGACTAAACTTGAAGCTTTCTTT

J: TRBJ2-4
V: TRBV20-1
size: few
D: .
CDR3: CSASLGPDIQYF
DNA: TGCAGTGCTAGCCTGGGGCCCGACATTCAGTACTTC

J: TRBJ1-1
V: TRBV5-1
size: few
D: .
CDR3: CASSTNGLTNTEAFF
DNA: TGCGCCAGCAGCACGAACGGATTGACGAACACTGAAGCTTTCTTT

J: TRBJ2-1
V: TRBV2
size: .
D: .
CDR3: CAIRTMSLFF
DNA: TGTGCCATACGTACAATGAGTCTGTTCTTC

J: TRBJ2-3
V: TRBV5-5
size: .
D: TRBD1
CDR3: CASSLVWTGAYTDTQYF
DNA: TGTGCCAGCAGCTTGGTGTGGACAGGGGCATACACAGATACGCAGTATTTT

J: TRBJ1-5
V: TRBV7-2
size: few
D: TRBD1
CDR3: CASSLDFPGTGVNQPQHF
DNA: TGTGCCAGCAGCTTAGACTTTCCCGGGACAGGGGTTAATCAGCCCCAGCATTTT

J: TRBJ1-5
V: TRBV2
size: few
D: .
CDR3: CATGREGSGQPQHF
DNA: TGTGCCACCGGACGTGAGGGTTCAGGTCAGCCCCAGCATTTT

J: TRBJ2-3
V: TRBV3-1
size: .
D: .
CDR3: CASSHNRADTQYF
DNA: TGTGCCAGCAGCCACAACAGGGCAGATACGCAGTATTTT

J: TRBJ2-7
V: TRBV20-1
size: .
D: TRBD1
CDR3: CSARDPRQGAGEQYF
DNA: TGCAGTGCTAGAGATCCCCGACAGGGGGCTGGGGAGCAGTACTTC

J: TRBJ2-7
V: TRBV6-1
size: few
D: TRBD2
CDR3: CASIQTSGRKGEQYF
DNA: TGTGCCAGCATTCAGACTAGCGGGAGGAAGGGCGAGCAGTACTTC

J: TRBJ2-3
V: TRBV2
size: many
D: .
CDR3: CASSEERVGTDTQYF
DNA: TGTGCCAGCAGTGAAGAGCGGGTCGGGACAGATACGCAGTATTTT

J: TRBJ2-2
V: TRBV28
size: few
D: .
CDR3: CASIRDTGELFF
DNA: TGTGCCAGCATAAGGGACACCGGGGAGCTGTTTTTT

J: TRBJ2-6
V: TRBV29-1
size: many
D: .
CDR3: CSSCTRLWANVLTF
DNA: TGCAGCTCCTGCACTAGGCTCTGGGCCAACGTCCTGACTTTC

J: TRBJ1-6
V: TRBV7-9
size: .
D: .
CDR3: CASSLAGSRRMLNSPLHF
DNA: TGTGCCAGCAGCTTAGCAGGGTCAAGGCGGATGCTTAATTCACCCCTCCACTTT

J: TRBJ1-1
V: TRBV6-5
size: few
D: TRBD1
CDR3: CASKGLGQGRTEAFF
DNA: TGTGCCAGCAAGGGATTAGGACAGGGCCGCACTGAAGCTTTCTTT

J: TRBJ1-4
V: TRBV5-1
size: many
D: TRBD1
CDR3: CASSLDGQGREKLFF
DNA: TGCGCCAGCAGCCTCGACGGACAGGGGAGGGAAAAACTGTTTTTT

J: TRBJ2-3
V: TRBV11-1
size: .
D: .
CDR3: CASSFLDVGTDTQYF
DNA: TGTGCCAGCAGCTTCTTGGACGTGGGCACAGATACGCAGTATTTT

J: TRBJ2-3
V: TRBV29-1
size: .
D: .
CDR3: CSVIRQGLNTDTQYF
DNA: TGCAGCGTTATAAGGCAGGGTCTAAACACAGATACGCAGTATTTT

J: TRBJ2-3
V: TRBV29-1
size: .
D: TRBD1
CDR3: CSVERTGGRTDTQYF
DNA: TGCAGCGTTGAAAGGACAGGGGGCCGCACAGATACGCAGTATTTT

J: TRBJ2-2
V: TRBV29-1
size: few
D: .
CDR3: CSVRGGALSAGELFF
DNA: TGCAGCGTCCGGGGTGGGGCTCTCTCGGCCGGGGAGCTGTTTTTT

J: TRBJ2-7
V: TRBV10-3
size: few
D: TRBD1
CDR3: CAITDVAVRDSYSYEQYF
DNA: TGTGCCATCACTGACGTAGCAGTCCGGGACAGCTACTCCTACGAGCAGTACTTC

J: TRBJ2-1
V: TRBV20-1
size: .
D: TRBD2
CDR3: CSARDPKVAGVSEQFF
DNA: TGCAGTGCTAGAGATCCAAAGGTAGCGGGAGTTAGTGAGCAGTTCTTC

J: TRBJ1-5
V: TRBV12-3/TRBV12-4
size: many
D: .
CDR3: CASGAAENQPQHF
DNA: TGTGCCAGCGGAGCGGCGGAGAATCAGCCCCAGCATTTT

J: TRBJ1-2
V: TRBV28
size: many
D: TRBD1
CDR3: CASSPDRGGYTF
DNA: TGTGCCAGCAGCCCCGACAGGGGTGGCTACACCTTC

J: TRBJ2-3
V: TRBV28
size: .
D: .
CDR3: CASSTPRTQYF
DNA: TGTGCCAGCAGTACCCCGCGTACGCAGTATTTT

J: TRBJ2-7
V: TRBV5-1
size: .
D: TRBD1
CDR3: CASSSNRGFYEQYF
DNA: TGCGCCAGCAGCTCGAACAGGGGGTTCTACGAGCAGTACTTC

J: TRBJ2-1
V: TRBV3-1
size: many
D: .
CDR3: CASSQGAVQGHEQFF
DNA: TGTGCCAGCAGCCAAGGGGCGGTTCAGGGACATGAGCAGTTCTTC

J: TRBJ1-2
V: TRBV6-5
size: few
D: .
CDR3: CASSYPAGSANYGYTF
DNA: TGTGCCAGCAGTTACCCGGCAGGGAGTGCCAACTATGGCTACACCTTC

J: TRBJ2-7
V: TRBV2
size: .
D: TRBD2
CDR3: CASSDPAGAAYEQYF
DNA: TGTGCCAGCAGTGATCCAGCGGGAGCCGCCTACGAGCAGTACTTC

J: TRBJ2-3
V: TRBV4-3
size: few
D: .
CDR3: CASSQEAVPSTDTQYF
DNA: TGCGCCAGCAGCCAAGAGGCCGTTCCTAGCACAGATACGCAGTATTTT